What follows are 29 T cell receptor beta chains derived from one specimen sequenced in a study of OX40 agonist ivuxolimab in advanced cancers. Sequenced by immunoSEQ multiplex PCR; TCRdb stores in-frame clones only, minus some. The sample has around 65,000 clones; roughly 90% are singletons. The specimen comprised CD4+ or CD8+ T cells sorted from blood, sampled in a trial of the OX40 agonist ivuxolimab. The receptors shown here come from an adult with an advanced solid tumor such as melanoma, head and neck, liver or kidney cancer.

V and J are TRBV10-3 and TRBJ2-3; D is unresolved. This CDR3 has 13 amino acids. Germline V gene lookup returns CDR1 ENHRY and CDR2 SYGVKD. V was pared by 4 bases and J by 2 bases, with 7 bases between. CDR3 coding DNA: TGTGCCATCAGTGCCCCGTCCACAGATACGCAGTATTTT. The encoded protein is CAISAPSTDTQYF.

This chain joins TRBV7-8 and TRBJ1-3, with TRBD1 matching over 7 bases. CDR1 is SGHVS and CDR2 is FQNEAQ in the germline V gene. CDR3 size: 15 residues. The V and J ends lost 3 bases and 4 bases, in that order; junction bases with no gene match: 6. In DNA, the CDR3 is TGTGCCAGCAGCTTGTACAGGGGTGGAGGAAACACCATATATTTT. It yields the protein CASSLYRGGGNTIYF.

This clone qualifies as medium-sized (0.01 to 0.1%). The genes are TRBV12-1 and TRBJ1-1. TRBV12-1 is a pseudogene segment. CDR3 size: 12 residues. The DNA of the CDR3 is TGTGCCAGCAGCCTCTGGGACACTGAAGCTTTCTTT. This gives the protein CASSLWDTEAFF.

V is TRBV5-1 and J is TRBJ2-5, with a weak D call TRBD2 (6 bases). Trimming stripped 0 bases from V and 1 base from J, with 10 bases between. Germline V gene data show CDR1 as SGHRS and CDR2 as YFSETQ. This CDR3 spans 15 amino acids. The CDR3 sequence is CASSLAGRVQETQYF. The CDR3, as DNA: TGCGCCAGCAGCTTGGCCGGGAGAGTCCAAGAGACCCAGTACTTC. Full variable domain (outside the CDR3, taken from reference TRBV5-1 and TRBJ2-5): KAGVTQTPRYLIKTRGQQVTLSCSPISGHRSVSWYQQTPGQGLQFLFEYFSETQRNKGNFPGRFSGRQFSNSRSEMNVSTLELGDSALYLCASSLAGRVQETQYFGPGTRLLVL.

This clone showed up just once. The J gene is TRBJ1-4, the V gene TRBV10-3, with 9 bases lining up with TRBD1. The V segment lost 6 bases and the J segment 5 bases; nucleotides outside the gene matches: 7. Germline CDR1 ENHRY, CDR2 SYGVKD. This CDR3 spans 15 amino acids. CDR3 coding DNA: TGTGCCATCAGCCGGGGGACAGGGCCAAATGAAAAACTGTTTTTT. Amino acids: CAISRGTGPNEKLFF.

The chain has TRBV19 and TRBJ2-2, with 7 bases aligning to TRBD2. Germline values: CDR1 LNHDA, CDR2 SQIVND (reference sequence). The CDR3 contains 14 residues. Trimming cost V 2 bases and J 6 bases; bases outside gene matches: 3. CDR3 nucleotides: TGTGCCAGTAGTATAAGCGGGAAACCCGGGGAGCTGTTTTTT. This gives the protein CASSISGKPGELFF.

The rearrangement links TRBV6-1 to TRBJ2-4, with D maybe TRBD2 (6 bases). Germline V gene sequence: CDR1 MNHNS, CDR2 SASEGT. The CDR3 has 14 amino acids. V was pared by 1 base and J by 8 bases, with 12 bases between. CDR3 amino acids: CASSEVGREDIQYF. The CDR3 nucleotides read TGTGCCAGCAGTGAAGTGGGCAGGGAGGACATTCAGTACTTC.

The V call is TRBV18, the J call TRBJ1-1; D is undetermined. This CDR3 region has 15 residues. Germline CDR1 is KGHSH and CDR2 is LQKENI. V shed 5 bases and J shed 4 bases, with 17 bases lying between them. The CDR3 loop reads CASSIRREAATEAFF. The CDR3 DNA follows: TGTGCCAGCTCAATAAGAAGGGAGGCGGCCACTGAAGCTTTCTTT.

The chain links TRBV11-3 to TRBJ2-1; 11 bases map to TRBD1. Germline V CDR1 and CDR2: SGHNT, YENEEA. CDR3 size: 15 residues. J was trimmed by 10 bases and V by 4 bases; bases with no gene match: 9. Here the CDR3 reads CASSYDTGQGAEQFF. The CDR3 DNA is TGTGCCAGCAGCTATGATACCGGACAGGGGGCCGAGCAGTTCTTC.

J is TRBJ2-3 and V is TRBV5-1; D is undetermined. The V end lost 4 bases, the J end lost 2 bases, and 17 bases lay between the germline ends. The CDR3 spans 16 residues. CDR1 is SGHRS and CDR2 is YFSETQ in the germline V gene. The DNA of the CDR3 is TGCGCCAGCAGCCCCGCCCTGGCCAGAACCACAGATACGCAGTATTTT. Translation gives CASSPALARTTDTQYF. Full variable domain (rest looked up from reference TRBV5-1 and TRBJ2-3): KAGVTQTPRYLIKTRGQQVTLSCSPISGHRSVSWYQQTPGQGLQFLFEYFSETQRNKGNFPGRFSGRQFSNSRSEMNVSTLELGDSALYLCASSPALARTTDTQYFGPGTRLTVL.

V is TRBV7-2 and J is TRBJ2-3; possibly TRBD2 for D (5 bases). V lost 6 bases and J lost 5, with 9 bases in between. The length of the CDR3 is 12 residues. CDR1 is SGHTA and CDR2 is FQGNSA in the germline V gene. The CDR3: CASRGTRDTQYF. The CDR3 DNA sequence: TGTGCCAGCAGGGGTACTAGAGATACGCAGTATTTT.

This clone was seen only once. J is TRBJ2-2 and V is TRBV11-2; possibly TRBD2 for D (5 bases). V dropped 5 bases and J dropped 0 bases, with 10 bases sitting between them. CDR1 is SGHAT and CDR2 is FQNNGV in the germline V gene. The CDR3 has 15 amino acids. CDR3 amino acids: CASSPSRANTGELFF. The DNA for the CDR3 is TGTGCCAGCAGCCCTAGCCGGGCGAACACCGGGGAGCTGTTTTTT.

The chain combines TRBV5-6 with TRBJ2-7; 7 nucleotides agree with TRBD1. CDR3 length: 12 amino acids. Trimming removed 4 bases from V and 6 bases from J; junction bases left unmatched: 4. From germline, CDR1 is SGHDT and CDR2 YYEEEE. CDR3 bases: TGTGCCAGCAGCACGACAGGGCTCGAGCAGTACTTC. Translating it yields CASSTTGLEQYF.

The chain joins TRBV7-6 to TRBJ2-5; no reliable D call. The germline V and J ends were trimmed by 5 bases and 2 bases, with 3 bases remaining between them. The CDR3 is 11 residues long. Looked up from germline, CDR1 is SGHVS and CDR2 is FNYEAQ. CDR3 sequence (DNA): TGTGCCAGCAGCATGCAAGAGACCCAGTACTTC. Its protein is CASSMQETQYF.

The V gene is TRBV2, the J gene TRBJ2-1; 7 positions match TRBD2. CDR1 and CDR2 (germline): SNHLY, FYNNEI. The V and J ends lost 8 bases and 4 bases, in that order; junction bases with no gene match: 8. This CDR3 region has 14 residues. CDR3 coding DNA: TGTGCCAGCCGCGGGGGACCTTTATACAATGAGCAGTTCTTC. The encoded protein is CASRGGPLYNEQFF.

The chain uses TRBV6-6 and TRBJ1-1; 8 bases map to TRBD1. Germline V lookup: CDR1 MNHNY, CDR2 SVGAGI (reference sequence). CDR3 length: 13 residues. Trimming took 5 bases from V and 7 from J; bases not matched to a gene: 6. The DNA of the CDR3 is TGTGCCAGCAGTAGGGACAGGATAGGTGAAGCTTTCTTT. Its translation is CASSRDRIGEAFF.

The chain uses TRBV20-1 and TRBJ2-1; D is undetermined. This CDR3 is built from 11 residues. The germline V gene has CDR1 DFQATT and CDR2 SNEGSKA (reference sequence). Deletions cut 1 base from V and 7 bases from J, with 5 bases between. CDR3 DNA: TGCAGTGCTAGAGCGGTAAATGAGCAGTTCTTC. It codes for CSARAVNEQFF.

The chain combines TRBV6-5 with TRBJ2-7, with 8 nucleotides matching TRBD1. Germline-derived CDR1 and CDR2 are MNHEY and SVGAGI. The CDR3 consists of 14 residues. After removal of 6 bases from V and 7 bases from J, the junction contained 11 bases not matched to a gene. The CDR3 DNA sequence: TGTGCCAGCAGCCGGGACAGGCGGGCCGGGGAGCAGTACTTC. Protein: CASSRDRRAGEQYF.

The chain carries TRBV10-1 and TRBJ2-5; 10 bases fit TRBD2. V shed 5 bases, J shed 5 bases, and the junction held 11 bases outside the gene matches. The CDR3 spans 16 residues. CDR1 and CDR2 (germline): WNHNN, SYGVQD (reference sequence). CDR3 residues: CASSKAGGPGTETQYF. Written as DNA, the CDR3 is TGCGCCAGCAGTAAAGCGGGAGGGCCTGGGACGGAGACCCAGTACTTC.

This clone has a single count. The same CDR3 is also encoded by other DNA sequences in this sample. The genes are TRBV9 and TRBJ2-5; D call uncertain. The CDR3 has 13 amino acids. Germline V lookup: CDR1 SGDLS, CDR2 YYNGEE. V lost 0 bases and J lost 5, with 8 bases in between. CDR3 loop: CASSVVGSETQYF. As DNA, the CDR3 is TGTGCCAGCAGCGTAGTCGGGTCGGAGACCCAGTACTTC.

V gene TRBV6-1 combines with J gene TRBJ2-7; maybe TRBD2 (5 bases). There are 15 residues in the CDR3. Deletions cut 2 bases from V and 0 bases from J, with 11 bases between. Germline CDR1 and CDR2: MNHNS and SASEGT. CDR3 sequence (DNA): TGTGCCAGCAGTGAAATGGAGGATAGCTCCTACGAGCAGTACTTC. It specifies CASSEMEDSSYEQYF.

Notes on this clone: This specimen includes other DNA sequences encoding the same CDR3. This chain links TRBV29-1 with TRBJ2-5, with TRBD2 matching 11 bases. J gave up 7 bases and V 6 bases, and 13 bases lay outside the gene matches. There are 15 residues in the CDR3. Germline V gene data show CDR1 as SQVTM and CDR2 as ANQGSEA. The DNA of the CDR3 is TGCAGCGTGGGGGGTAGCGGGGGGGCCGAAGGGACCCAGTACTTC. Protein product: CSVGGSGGAEGTQYF.

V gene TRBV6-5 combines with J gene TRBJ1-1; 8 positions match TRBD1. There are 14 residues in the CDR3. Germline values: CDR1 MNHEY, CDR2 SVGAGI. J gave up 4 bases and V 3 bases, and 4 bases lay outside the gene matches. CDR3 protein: CASSYPGQGTEAFF. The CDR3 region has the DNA TGTGCCAGCAGTTATCCCGGACAGGGCACTGAAGCTTTCTTT.

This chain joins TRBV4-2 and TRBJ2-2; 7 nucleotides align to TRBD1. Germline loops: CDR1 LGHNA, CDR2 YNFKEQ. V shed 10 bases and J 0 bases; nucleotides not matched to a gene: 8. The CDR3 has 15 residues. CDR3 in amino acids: CATGTGASNTGELFF. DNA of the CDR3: TGTGCCACCGGAACAGGGGCCTCGAACACCGGGGAGCTGTTTTTT.

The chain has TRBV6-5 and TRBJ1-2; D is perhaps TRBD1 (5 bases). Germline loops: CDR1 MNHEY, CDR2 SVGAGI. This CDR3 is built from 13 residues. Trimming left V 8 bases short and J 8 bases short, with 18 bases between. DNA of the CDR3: TGTGCCAGCGGGATGACAGCCCTAAGGGGCTACACCTTC. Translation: CASGMTALRGYTF.

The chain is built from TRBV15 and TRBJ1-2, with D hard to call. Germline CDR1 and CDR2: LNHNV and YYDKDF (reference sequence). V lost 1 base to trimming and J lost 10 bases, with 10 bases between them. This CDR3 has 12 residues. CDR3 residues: CATSRATNNYTF. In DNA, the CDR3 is TGTGCCACCAGCAGAGCTACAAATAACTACACCTTC.

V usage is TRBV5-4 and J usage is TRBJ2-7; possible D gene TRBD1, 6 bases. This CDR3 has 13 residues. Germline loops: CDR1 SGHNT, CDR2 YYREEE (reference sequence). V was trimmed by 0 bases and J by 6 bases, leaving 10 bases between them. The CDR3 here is CASSLEQGGEQYF. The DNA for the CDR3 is TGTGCCAGCAGCTTGGAACAGGGTGGCGAGCAGTACTTC.

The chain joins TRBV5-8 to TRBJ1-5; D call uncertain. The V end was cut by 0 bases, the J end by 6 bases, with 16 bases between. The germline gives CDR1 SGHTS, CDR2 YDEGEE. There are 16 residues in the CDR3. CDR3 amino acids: CASSLGSRPSGQPQHF. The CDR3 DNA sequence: TGTGCCAGCAGCTTGGGTTCCCGACCCTCGGGTCAGCCCCAGCATTTT.

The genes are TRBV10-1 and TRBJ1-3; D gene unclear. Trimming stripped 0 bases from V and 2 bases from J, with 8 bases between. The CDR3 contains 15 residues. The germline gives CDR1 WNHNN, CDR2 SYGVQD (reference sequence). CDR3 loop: CASSESGRAGNTIYF. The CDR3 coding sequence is TGCGCCAGCAGTGAGTCGGGAAGGGCTGGAAACACCATATATTTT.